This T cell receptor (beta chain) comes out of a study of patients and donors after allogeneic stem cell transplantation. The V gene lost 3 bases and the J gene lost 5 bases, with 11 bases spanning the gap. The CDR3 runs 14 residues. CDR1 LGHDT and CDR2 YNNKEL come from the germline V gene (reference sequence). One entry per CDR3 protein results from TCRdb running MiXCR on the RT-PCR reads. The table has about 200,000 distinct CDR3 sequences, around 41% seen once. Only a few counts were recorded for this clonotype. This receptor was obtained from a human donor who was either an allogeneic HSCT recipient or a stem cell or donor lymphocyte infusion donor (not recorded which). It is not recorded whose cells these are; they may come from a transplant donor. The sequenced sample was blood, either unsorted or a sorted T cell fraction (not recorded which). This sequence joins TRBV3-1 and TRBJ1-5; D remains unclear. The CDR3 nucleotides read TGTGCCAGCAGCCACTCTGCCCCTTATCAGCCCCAGCATTTT. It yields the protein CASSHSAPYQPQHF.